This is a list of T cell receptor beta chains from one sample in a study of T cell changes during pregnancy in multiple sclerosis. Assay used: immunoSEQ multiplex PCR; TCRdb lists only in-frame clones, some missing. The table lists tens of thousands of clones, about 96% of them singletons, with over 2% in the top ten. This material consisted of CD8+ T cells from peripheral blood mononuclear cells, taken after pregnancy. These receptors were taken from a female donor with multiple sclerosis, enrolled in a pregnancy study. CDR3s include the opening cysteine and the closing phenylalanine or tryptophan. The D gene is left open where the match is weak. Size tells how often a clone was seen (once, few, many) or the class of an expanded clone, and some rows leave it out.

TRBV27	NA	TRBD2	TRBJ2-3	CASSGSGGADTQYF	TGTGCCAGCAGTGGTAGCGGGGGGGCAGATACGCAGTATTTT
TRBV7-3	NA	TRBD2	TRBJ2-2	CASSRTSGRALGTGELFF	TGTGCCAGCAGCAGGACTAGCGGGAGGGCTCTGGGGACCGGGGAGCTGTTTTTT
TRBV27	once	NA	TRBJ2-2	CASTLGQGTELFF	TGTGCCAGCACCCTAGGTCAGGGGACGGAGCTGTTTTTT
TRBV19	NA	NA	TRBJ2-1	CASSVALSSYNEQFF	TGTGCCAGTAGCGTAGCGTTGAGCTCCTACAATGAGCAGTTCTTC
TRBV7-9	NA	TRBD1	TRBJ2-7	CASSLRSRDRGGEQYF	TGTGCCAGCAGCTTGCGCTCCCGGGACAGGGGTGGCGAGCAGTACTTC
TRBV9	NA	NA	TRBJ1-5	CASSPGEGSQPQHF	TGTGCCAGCAGCCCTGGGGAGGGAAGTCAGCCCCAGCATTTT
TRBV28	NA	TRBD2	TRBJ2-2	CASSSLTSGRLAGELFF	TGTGCCAGCAGTTCTCTGACTAGCGGGAGGCTTGCCGGGGAGCTGTTTTTT
TRBV4-1	NA	NA	TRBJ2-7	CASSQGEGLGTSYEQYF	TGCGCCAGCAGCCAAGGTGAGGGCCTCGGCACCTCCTACGAGCAGTACTTC
TRBV15	NA	NA	TRBJ1-4	CATPVELFF	TGTGCCACACCGGTAGAACTGTTTTTT
TRBV19	NA	NA	TRBJ2-4	CASSSGNIQYF	TGTGCCAGTAGCAGCGGGAACATTCAGTACTTC
TRBV19	NA	TRBD2	TRBJ2-1	CASSLVAGAYNEQFF	TGTGCCAGTAGTTTAGTAGCGGGAGCGTACAATGAGCAGTTCTTC
TRBV4-1	NA	NA	TRBJ2-1	CASSPVSYNEQFF	TGCGCCAGCAGCCCCGTTTCCTACAATGAGCAGTTCTTC
TRBV28	NA	TRBD1	TRBJ2-7	CASSVTGTGEQYF	TGTGCCAGCAGTGTAACAGGGACAGGCGAGCAGTACTTC
TRBV27	NA	TRBD2	TRBJ2-1	CASSSPSGRYNEQFF	TGTGCCAGCAGTTCCCCTAGCGGGAGGTACAATGAGCAGTTCTTC
TRBV7-6	NA	TRBD2	TRBJ2-7	CASSPNMAGGPSEQYF	TGTGCCAGCAGCCCAAACATGGCGGGAGGGCCTAGTGAGCAGTACTTC
TRBV7-9	NA	NA	TRBJ2-1	CASSLATGLNEQFF	TGTGCCAGCAGCTTGGCTACAGGGCTGAATGAGCAGTTCTTC
TRBV5-4	NA	NA	TRBJ2-1	CASNEGGRLYNEQFF	TGTGCCAGCAACGAAGGAGGCCGGCTGTACAATGAGCAGTTCTTC
TRBV16	NA	TRBD1	TRBJ2-1	CASSPTGQGGNEQFF	TGTGCCAGCAGCCCTACGGGACAGGGGGGGAATGAGCAGTTCTTC
TRBV19	NA	NA	TRBJ2-1	CASSRGPNNEQFF	TGTGCCAGTAGTAGAGGGCCTAACAATGAGCAGTTCTTC
TRBV28	NA	NA	TRBJ1-1	CASSYRVMNTEAFF	TGTGCCAGCAGCTACAGGGTCATGAACACTGAAGCTTTCTTT
TRBV13	NA	TRBD2	TRBJ2-2	CASSSGTSGLTGELFF	TGTGCCAGCAGTTCCGGGACTAGCGGACTCACCGGGGAGCTGTTTTTT
TRBV10-3	NA	TRBD2	TRBJ2-1	CAIRVAGANNEQFF	TGTGCCATCCGGGTAGCGGGAGCCAACAATGAGCAGTTCTTC
TRBV4-1	NA	TRBD2	TRBJ2-7	CASSQRGTSVFEQYF	TGCGCCAGCAGCCAACGGGGGACTAGTGTCTTCGAGCAGTACTTC
TRBV28	NA	TRBD1	TRBJ2-7	CASSMDRGLEQYF	TGTGCCAGCAGCATGGACAGGGGGCTTGAGCAGTACTTC
TRBV27	NA	TRBD1	TRBJ2-7	CASSLGDRADEQYF	TGTGCCAGCAGTTTAGGGGACAGGGCGGACGAGCAGTACTTC
TRBV27	NA	TRBD2	TRBJ2-3	CASTASGTLDTQYF	TGTGCCAGCACTGCTAGCGGGACCTTAGATACGCAGTATTTT